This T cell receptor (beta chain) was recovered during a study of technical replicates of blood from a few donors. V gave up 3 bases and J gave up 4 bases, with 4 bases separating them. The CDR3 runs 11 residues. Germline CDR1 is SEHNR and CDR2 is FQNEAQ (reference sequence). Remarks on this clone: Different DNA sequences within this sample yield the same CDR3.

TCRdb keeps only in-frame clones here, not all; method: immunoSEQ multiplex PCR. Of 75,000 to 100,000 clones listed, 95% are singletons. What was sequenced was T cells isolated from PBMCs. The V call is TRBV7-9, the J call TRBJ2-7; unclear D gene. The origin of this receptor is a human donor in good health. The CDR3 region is CASSLRYEQYF. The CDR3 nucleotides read TGTGCCAGCAGCTTGCGGTACGAGCAGTACTTC.